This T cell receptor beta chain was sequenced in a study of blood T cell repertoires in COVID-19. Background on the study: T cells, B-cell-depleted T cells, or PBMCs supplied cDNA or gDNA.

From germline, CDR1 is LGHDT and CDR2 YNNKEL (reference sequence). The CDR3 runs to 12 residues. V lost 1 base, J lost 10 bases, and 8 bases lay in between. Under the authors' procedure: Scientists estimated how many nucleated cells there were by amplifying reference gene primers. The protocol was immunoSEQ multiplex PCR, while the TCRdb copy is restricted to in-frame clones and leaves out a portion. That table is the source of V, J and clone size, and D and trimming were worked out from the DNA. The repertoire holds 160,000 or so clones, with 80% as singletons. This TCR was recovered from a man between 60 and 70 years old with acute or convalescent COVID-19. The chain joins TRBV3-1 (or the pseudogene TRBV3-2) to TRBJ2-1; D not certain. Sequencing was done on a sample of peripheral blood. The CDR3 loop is CASSQATGEQFF. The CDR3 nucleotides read TGTGCCAGCAGCCAAGCGACTGGGGAGCAGTTCTTC.